The 21 T cell receptor beta chains reported below all come from one sample, sequenced in a study of Ad26.COV2.S vaccination and SARS-CoV-2 variants. Indicated treatment: around 19 received Ad26.COV2.S at low or high dose, single or two shots; roughly five received placebo; per-sample allocation not given. Day 63 following the first vaccine or placebo injection was when the samples were taken. Profiling relied on immunoSEQ multiplex PCR, and the TCRdb table lists in-frame clones only, not all of them. The sample carries under 300,000 clones, around 90% recorded once. The sample in question was peripheral blood, obtained in a trial of Ad26.COV2.S vaccine versus placebo. The receptors shown here come from a person aged 18-65 years who received the Ad26.COV2.S COVID-19 vaccine or a placebo.

This chain's CDR3 is CASSYGGRQETQYF. The CDR3 DNA follows: TGTGCCAGCAGTTACGGTGGCAGGCAAGAGACCCAGTACTTC. The gene calls are TRBV6-6 and TRBJ2-5; no firm D call. Germline V lookup: CDR1 MNHNY, CDR2 SVGAGI (reference sequence). The ends were cut back, 2 bases at V and 2 bases at J, with 9 bases in the middle. The CDR3 sequence is 14 residues long.

The chain combines TRBV6-2 or TRBV6-3 with TRBJ2-7, with unresolved D. Trimming left V 2 bases short and J 5 bases short, with 19 bases between. Germline loops: CDR1 MNHEY, CDR2 SVGEGT. This CDR3 has 16 amino acids. CDR3 in amino acids: CASSYHQATVANEQYF. The CDR3 coding sequence is TGTGCCAGCAGTTACCACCAGGCCACGGTCGCGAACGAGCAGTACTTC.

The CDR3 is CAWSVLGMGQGRDQPQHF. The CDR3 nucleotides are TGTGCCTGGAGTGTACTGGGAATGGGACAGGGAAGAGATCAGCCCCAGCATTTT. The rearrangement links TRBV30 to TRBJ1-5, with 9 bases matching TRBD1. This CDR3 has 18 amino acids. From germline, CDR1 is GTSNPN and CDR2 SVGIG (reference sequence). The V segment lost 0 bases and the J segment 5 bases; nucleotides outside the gene matches: 14.

This rearrangement joins TRBV29-1 to TRBJ2-5; TRBD1 aligns across 12 bases. The CDR3 sequence is 13 residues long. From germline, CDR1 is SQVTM and CDR2 ANQGSEA. V was pared by 7 bases and J by 6 bases, with 6 bases of the junction left unmatched. CDR3 bases: TGCAGCGGAGGGACAGGGGGCGCAAAGACCCAGTACTTC. Protein sequence: CSGGTGGAKTQYF.

The chain employs TRBV9 and TRBJ1-3; 7 positions agree with TRBD1. This CDR3 is 15 amino acids long. In germline, CDR1 is SGDLS, CDR2 YYNGEE. The V segment lost 0 bases and the J segment 5 bases; nucleotides outside the gene matches: 5. CDR3 DNA: TGTGCCAGCAGCGTAGAGGGGGCGCGGAGAAACACCATATATTTT. This gives the protein CASSVEGARRNTIYF.

The chain uses TRBV30 and TRBJ1-5, with a tentative D call TRBD1 (6 bases). V dropped 4 bases and J dropped 4 bases, with 11 bases sitting between them. The CDR3 is 13 amino acids. CDR1 GTSNPN and CDR2 SVGIG come from the germline V gene (reference sequence). The CDR3 nucleotides read TGTGCCTGGACCGGACAGTTGAATCAGCCCCAGCATTTT. This sequence encodes CAWTGQLNQPQHF.

The CDR3 region is CASSLSSGGTSTDTQYF. The CDR3 bases are TGTGCCAGCAGCTTGTCTAGCGGGGGTACTAGCACAGATACGCAGTATTTT. This chain links TRBV11-2 with TRBJ2-3, with 10 bases aligning to TRBD2. The germline CDR1 and CDR2 sequences are SGHAT and FQNNGV. The trim removed 3 bases at V and 0 bases at J, leaving 6 bases unmatched. The CDR3 runs 17 residues.

The chain couples TRBV4-1 to TRBJ2-2; 11 bases agree with TRBD1. The CDR3 runs 17 residues. Trimming at V came to 1 base and at J to 6 bases, leaving 7 bases not matched to a gene. Germline CDR1 is MGHRA and CDR2 is YSYEKL. The CDR3 spells CASSQAKGQGAPGELFF. In DNA, the CDR3 is TGCGCCAGCAGCCAAGCGAAAGGACAGGGGGCGCCCGGGGAGCTGTTTTTT.

The rearrangement links TRBV29-1 to TRBJ2-2; D gene ambiguous. Trimming cost V 4 bases and J 5 bases, with 5 bases left between them. This CDR3 region has 11 residues. Germline V gene sequence: CDR1 SQVTM, CDR2 ANQGSEA. In nucleotides, the CDR3 is TGCAGCGTTGTAGATACCGGGGAGCTGTTTTTT. It codes for CSVVDTGELFF.

The V gene is TRBV3-1 (or the pseudogene TRBV3-2), the J gene TRBJ2-7; D is unclear. V was cut by 4 bases and J by 0 bases, with 13 bases left in between. This CDR3 is 15 amino acids long. In germline, CDR1 is LGHDT, CDR2 YNNKEL (reference sequence). The CDR3 DNA is TGTGCCAGCAGCCCAGCCTTGACTGACTCCTACGAGCAGTACTTC. Its translation is CASSPALTDSYEQYF.

The table lists this clone with a count of one. The gene calls are TRBV6-2 or TRBV6-3 and TRBJ2-5, with 11 positions matching TRBD2. Germline lookup yields CDR1 MNHEY and CDR2 SVGEGT. With 5 bases clipped from V and 2 bases from J, the junction kept 1 base outside the gene matches. The CDR3 has 14 residues. The CDR3 spells CASSLAGGQETQYF. The CDR3 DNA sequence: TGTGCCAGCAGTCTAGCGGGGGGTCAAGAGACCCAGTACTTC.

The chain recombines TRBV5-1 with TRBJ2-1; possibly TRBD2 for D (6 bases). Trimming cost V 0 bases and J 2 bases, with 21 bases left between them. There are 19 residues in the CDR3. Germline CDR1 is SGHRS and CDR2 is YFSETQ. The CDR3 loop is CASSLVAGTFLRTYNEQFF. CDR3 DNA sequence: TGCGCCAGCAGCTTGGTGGCAGGGACTTTTCTTAGGACCTACAATGAGCAGTTCTTC.

The rearrangement joins TRBV2 to TRBJ2-7; D gene uncertain. CDR1 is SNHLY and CDR2 is FYNNEI in the germline V gene. The CDR3 contains 13 residues. Deletions cut 3 bases from V and 6 bases from J, with 12 bases between. In DNA form, the CDR3 reads TGTGCCAGCAGTGATACATTGAGATCCGAGCAGTACTTC. Protein: CASSDTLRSEQYF. Based on the CDR3 plus reference TRBV2 and TRBJ2-7, the full variable domain is EPEVTQTPSHQVTQMGQEVILRCVPISNHLYFYWYRQILGQKVEFLVSFYNNEISEKSEIFDDQFSVERPDGSNFTLKIRSTKLEDSAMYFCASSDTLRSEQYFGPGTRLTVT.

This clone was seen just once. This rearrangement joins TRBV6-5 to TRBJ2-3, with a weak D call TRBD2 (6 bases). With 3 bases removed from V and 2 bases from J, the gap between germline ends came to 12 bases. CDR3 length: 15 residues. Looked up from germline, CDR1 is MNHEY and CDR2 is SVGAGI. The CDR3 loop is CASSYKGGDTDTQYF. As DNA, the CDR3 is TGTGCCAGCAGTTATAAAGGAGGGGACACAGATACGCAGTATTTT.

The chain has TRBV28 and TRBJ2-5; D may be TRBD1 (6 bases). This CDR3 contains 14 residues. Germline V gene lookup returns CDR1 MDHEN and CDR2 SYDVKM. With 6 bases removed from V and 5 bases from J, the gap between germline ends came to 16 bases. The chain's CDR3 is CASSLRQASETQYF. The CDR3 bases are TGTGCCAGCAGCCTCAGACAGGCCTCCGAGACCCAGTACTTC.

The gene calls are TRBV7-2 and TRBJ2-7, with 11 bases identical to TRBD2. There are 19 residues in the CDR3. Germline V gene data show CDR1 as SGHTA and CDR2 as FQGNSA. Germline trimming cut 11 bases from V and 6 bases from J; bases unmatched to any gene: 27. The CDR3: CAGRPPGQEVAGGLAEQYV. CDR3 DNA sequence: TGTGCCGGCCGCCCGCCGGGACAGGAAGTAGCGGGAGGGTTGGCCGAGCAGTACGTC.

The V call is TRBV18, the J call TRBJ2-1; TRBD1 matches 10 bases. J was trimmed by 6 bases and V by 5 bases; bases with no gene match: 13. There are 17 residues in the CDR3. Germline V gene lookup returns CDR1 KGHSH and CDR2 LQKENI. CDR3 sequence reads: CASSIVPSGQGTNEQFF. The CDR3 region has the DNA TGTGCCAGCTCAATCGTACCGTCGGGACAGGGGACCAATGAGCAGTTCTTC.

J is TRBJ2-1 and V is TRBV3-1 (or the pseudogene TRBV3-2), with D unclear. Trimming stripped 0 bases from V and 6 bases from J, with 12 bases between. The germline CDR1 and CDR2 sequences are LGHDT and YNNKEL (reference sequence). The CDR3 contains 15 residues. CDR3 protein: CASSQDRGYGNEQFF. In DNA, the CDR3 is TGTGCCAGCAGCCAAGATCGCGGCTATGGCAATGAGCAGTTCTTC.

The CDR3 DNA reads TGTGCCAGCAGCTTGGCCGGGGGACGGGAGCTGTTTTTT. Protein sequence: CASSLAGGRELFF. The chain uses TRBV5-5 and TRBJ2-2; possibly TRBD2 for D (6 bases). Germline CDR1 and CDR2: SGHKS and YYEKEE (reference sequence). The CDR3 extends over 13 amino acids. The ends were cut back, 0 bases at V and 9 bases at J, with 9 bases in the middle.

This chain joins TRBV28 and TRBJ2-6, with D perhaps matching TRBD1 (5 bases). V lost 6 bases and J lost 4, with 22 bases in between. Germline CDR1 is MDHEN and CDR2 is SYDVKM. The CDR3 sequence is 18 residues long. CDR3 loop: CASSTTWTLRRGANVLTF. Written as DNA, the CDR3 is TGTGCCAGCAGCACAACCTGGACACTTCGGCGGGGGGCCAACGTCCTGACTTTC.

This clone was recorded only once. V usage is TRBV10-3 and J usage is TRBJ2-7, with 11 bases that match TRBD1. CDR1 is ENHRY and CDR2 is SYGVKD in the germline V gene. This CDR3 is built from 14 residues. J was trimmed by 6 bases and V by 6 bases; bases with no gene match: 7. CDR3 coding DNA: TGTGCCATCAGGACATCCGGGACAGGGGGCGAGCAGTACTTC. This gives the protein CAIRTSGTGGEQYF.